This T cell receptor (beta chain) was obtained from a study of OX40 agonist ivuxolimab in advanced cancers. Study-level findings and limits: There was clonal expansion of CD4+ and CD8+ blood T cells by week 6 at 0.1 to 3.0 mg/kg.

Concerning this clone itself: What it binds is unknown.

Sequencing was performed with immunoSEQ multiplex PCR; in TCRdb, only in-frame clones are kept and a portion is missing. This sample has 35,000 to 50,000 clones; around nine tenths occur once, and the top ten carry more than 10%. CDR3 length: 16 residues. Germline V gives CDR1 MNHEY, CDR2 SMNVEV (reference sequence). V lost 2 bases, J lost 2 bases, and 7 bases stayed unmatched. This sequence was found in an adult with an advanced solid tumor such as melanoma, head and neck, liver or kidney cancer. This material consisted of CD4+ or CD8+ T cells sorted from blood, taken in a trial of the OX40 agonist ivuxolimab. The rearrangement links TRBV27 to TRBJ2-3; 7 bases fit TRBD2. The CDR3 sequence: CASSLTSGGDTDTQYF. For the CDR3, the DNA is TGTGCCAGCAGTTTAACTAGTGGGGGGGACACAGATACGCAGTATTTT.